This T cell receptor beta chain is drawn from a study of blood T cells in healthy people across ages. Study information: About one barcoded beta molecule per two T cells was the capture yield of template switching. Study-wide results and limits: Estimates of diversity drawn from one million T cells were considered underestimates.

The authors ran a second PCR of roughly 6 to 12 cycles using a sample-barcoded 5' primer and a J-beta primer mix. Via MiXCR, TCRdb re-called the 5' RACE reads, giving one row per CDR3 protein. The sample shows more than 1,000,000 distinct CDR3 sequences, under 30% of them seen only once. This clonotype was recorded at least ten times. Its antigen is not identified. Every donor provided around 9.3 milliliters of peripheral blood. Trimming took off 3 bases at V and 0 bases at J, with 6 bases between the two ends. The CDR3 spans 14 residues. Germline CDR1 and CDR2: SGHTA and FQGTGA. The sample was also linked to a second study, of T cells of mothers and their children. That paper notes: Using the M1S primer, the second PCR added sample barcodes along with 2-4 random nucleotides.

The chain recombines TRBV7-3 with TRBJ2-1; possible D gene TRBD2, 6 bases. The clonotype was recovered from a girl under 10 years old in good health. Sequencing input: blood. Written as DNA, the CDR3 is TGTGCCAGCAGCTTGACTAGCTCCTACAATGAGCAGTTCTTC. Translating gives CASSLTSSYNEQFF.